Listed below are T cell receptor beta chains from one sample, sequenced in a study of shared clonotypes between healthy human individuals. TCRdb keeps only in-frame clones here, not all; method: immunoSEQ multiplex PCR. Of over a million clones listed, around 78% are singletons. Material for sequencing was memory CD4+ T cells from PBMCs. Receptors originate from a man in his late teens or twenties in good health. Some clones in this sample may be carry-over from other donors' samples. Each CDR3 is given with its conserved first and last residue. Fields, in order: clone size, V gene, J gene, D gene, CDR3 protein. A D gene is named only where the DNA matches it firmly. Clone size is stated in some rows and not others, as once, few, many or a class when expanded.

NA	TRBV6-5	TRBJ2-1	TRBD2	CASTPTSGYQFF
NA	TRBV12-5	TRBJ2-1	NA	CASGLAPAANNEQFF
NA	TRBV10-3	TRBJ2-1	TRBD2	CAISGTSGNEQFF
many	TRBV11-2	TRBJ2-7	NA	CASTLLASDHEQYF
NA	TRBV27	TRBJ1-4	NA	CASSDQGDIEKLFF
NA	TRBV20-1	TRBJ2-7	NA	CSARGGSEQYF
few	TRBV2	TRBJ2-5	TRBD2	CASTMGTRGGRETQYF
few	TRBV28	TRBJ2-2	TRBD2	CASSPRGRGRWTGELFF
NA	TRBV7-2	TRBJ2-7	NA	CASSFLVGFYEQYF
few	TRBV19	TRBJ2-7	NA	CASSNPGLTPRREQYF